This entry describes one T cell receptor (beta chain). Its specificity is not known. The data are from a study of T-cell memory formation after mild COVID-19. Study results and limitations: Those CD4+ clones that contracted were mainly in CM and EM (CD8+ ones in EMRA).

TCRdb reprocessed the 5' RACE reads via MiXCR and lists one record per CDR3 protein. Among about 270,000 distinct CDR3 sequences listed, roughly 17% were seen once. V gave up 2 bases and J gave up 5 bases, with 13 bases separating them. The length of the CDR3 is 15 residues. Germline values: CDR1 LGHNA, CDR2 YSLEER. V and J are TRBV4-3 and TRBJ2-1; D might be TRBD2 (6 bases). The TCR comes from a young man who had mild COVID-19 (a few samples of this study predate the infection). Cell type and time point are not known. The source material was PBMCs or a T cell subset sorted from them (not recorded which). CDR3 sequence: CASSQFSGLNNEQFF. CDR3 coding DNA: TGCGCCAGCAGCCAATTCTCGGGACTCAACAATGAGCAGTTCTTC.